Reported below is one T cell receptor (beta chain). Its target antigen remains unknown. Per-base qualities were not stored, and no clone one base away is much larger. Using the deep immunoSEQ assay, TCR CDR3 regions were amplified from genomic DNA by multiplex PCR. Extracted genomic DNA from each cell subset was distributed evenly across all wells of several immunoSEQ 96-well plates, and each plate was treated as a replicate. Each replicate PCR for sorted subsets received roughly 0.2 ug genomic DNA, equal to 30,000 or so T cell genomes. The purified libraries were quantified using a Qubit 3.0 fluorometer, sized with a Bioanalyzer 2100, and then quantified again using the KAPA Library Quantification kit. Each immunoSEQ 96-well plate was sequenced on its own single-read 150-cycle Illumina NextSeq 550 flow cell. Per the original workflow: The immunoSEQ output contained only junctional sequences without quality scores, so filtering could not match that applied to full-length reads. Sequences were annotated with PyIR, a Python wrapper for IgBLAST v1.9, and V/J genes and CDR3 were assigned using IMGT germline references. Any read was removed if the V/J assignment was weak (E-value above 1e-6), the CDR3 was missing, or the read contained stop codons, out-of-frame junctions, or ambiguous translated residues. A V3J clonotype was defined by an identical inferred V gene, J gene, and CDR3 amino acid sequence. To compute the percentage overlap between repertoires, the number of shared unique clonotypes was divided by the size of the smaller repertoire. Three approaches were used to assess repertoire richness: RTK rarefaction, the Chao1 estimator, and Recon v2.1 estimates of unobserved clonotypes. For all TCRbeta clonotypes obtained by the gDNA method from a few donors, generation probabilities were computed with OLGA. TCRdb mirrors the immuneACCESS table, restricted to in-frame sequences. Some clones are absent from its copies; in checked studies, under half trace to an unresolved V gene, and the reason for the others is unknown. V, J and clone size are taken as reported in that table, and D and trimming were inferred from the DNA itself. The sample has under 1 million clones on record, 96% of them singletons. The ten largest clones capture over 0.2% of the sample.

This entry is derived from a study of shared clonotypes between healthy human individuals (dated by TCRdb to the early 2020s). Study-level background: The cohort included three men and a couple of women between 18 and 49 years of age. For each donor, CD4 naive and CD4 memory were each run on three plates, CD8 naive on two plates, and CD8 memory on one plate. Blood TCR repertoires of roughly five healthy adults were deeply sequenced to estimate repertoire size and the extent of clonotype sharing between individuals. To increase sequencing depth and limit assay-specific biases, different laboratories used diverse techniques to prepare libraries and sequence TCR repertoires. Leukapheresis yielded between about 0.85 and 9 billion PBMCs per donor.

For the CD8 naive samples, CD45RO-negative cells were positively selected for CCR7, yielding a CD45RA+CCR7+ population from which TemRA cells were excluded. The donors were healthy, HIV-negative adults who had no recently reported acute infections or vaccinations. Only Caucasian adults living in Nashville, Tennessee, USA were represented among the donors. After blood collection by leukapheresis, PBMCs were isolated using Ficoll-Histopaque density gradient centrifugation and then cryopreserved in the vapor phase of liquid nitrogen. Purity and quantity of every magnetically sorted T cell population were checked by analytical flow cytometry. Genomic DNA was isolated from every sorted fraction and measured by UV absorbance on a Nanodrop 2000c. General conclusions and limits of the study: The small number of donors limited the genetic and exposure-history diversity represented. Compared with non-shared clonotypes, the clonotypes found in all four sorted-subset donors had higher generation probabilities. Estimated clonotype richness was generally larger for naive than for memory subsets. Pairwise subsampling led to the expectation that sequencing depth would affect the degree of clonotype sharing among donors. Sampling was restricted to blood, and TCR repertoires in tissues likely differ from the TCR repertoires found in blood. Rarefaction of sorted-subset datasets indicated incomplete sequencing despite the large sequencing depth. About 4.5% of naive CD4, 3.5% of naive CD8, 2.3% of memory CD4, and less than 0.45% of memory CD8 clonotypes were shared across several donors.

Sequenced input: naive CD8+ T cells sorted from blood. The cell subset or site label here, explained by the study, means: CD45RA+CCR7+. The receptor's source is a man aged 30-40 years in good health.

Read as DNA, the sequence is TGTGCCAGCAGCACCGGGACTTTTAACACCGGGGAGCTGTTTTTT. Its amino acids are CASSTGTFNTGELFF. This receptor chain uses TRBV7-7 and TRBJ2-2, and possibly TRBD2, on 6 matching bases. The CDR3 starts with the cysteine, ends with the phenylalanine, and has 15 residues. Of the read, only the CDR3 DNA is kept; its 45 bases are in frame from base 1. V lost 5 bases and J lost 2 bases; the stretch between them is 12 bases long. The germline V gene (reference sequence) sets CDR1 to SSHAT and CDR2 to FNYEAQ.